This T cell receptor (beta chain) was recorded in a study of long-term antiretroviral therapy in people with HIV. General study results and limits: Blood dating 2004 to 2017 may reflect older ART regimens.

Version v3.0 of the immunoSEQ assay was performed at survey level. Produced via immunoSEQ multiplex PCR; TCRdb's table is partial and in-frame only. The table has over 20,000 clones, approximately 89% seen once. United States facilities provided treatment to all participants with HIV. In each sample, roughly 1-10 million cryopreserved PBMC were present before DNA extraction. Note on this clone: Its antigen remains unknown.

The CDR3 consists of 16 residues. CDR1 is SEHNR and CDR2 is FQNEAQ in the germline V gene (reference sequence). After removal of 4 bases from V and 4 bases from J, the junction contained 11 bases not matched to a gene. The J gene is TRBJ2-7, the V gene TRBV7-9, with TRBD1 identical over 9 bases. The material sequenced was unsorted PBMCs, taken approximately 2.5 years after starting antiretroviral therapy. This sequence originates from a woman aged 45-59 years with HIV. The CDR3 protein is CASSWLGGTGNYEQYF. The CDR3 DNA reads as TGTGCCAGCAGCTGGTTGGGGGGGACAGGGAATTACGAGCAGTACTTC.